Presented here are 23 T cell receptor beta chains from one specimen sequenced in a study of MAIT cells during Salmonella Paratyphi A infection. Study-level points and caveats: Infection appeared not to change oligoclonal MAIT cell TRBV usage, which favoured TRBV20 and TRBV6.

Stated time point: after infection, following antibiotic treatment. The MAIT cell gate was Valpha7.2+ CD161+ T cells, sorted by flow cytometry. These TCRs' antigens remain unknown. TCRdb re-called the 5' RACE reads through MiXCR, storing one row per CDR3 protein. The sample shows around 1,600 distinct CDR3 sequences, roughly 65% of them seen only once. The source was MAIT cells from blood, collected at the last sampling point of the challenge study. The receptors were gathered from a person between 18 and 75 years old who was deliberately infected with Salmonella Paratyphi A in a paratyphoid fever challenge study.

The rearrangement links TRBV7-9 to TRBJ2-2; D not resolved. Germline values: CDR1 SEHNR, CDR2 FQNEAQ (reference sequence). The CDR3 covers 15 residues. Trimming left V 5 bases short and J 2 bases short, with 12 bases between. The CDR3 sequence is CASSPDQLNTGELFF. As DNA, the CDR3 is TGTGCCAGCAGCCCAGACCAGTTAAACACCGGGGAGCTGTTTTTT.

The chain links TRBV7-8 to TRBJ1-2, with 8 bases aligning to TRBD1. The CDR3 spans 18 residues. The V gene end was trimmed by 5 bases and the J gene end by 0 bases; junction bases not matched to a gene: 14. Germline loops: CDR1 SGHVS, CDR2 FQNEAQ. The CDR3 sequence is CASSQGGRGRVANYGYTF. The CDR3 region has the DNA TGTGCCAGCAGCCAAGGGGGCAGGGGGCGGGTGGCTAACTATGGCTACACCTTC. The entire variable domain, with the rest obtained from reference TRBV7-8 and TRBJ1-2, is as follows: GAGVSQSPRYKVAKRGQDVALRCDPISGHVSLFWYQQALGQGPEFLTYFQNEAQLDKSGLPSDRFFAERPEGSVSTLKIQRTQQEDSAVYLCASSQGGRGRVANYGYTFGSGTRLTVV.

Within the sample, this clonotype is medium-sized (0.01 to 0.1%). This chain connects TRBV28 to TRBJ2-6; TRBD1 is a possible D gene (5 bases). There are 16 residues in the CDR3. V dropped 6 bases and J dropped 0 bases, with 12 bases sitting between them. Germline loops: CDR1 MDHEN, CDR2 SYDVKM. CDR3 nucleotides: TGTGCCAGCAGCCCACAGGATATCTCTGGGGCCAACGTCCTGACTTTC. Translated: CASSPQDISGANVLTF.

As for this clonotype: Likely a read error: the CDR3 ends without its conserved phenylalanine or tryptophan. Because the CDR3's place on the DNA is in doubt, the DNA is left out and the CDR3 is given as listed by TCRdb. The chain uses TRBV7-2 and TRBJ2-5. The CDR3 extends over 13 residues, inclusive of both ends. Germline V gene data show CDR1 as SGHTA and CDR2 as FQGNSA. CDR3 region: CASSLGPEETKYL.

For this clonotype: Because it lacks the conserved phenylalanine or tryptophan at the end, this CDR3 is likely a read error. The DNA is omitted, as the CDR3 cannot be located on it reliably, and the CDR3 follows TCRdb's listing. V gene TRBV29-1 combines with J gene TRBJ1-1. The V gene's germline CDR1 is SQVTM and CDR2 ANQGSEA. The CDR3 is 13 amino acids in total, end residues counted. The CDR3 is CSARDREGTEEGG.

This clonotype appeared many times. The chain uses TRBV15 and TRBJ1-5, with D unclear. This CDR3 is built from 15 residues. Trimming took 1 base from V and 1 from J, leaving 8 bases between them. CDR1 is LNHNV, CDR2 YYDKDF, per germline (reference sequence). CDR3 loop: CATSRVPESNQPQHF. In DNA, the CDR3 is TGTGCCACCAGCAGAGTACCGGAGAGCAATCAGCCCCAGCATTTT.

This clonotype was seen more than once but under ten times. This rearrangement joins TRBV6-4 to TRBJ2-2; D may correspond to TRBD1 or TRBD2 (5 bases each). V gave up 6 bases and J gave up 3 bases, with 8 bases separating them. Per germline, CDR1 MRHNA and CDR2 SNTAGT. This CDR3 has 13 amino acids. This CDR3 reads CASSGTDTGELFF. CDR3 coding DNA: TGTGCCAGCAGCGGGACCGACACCGGGGAGCTGTTTTTT.

CDR3 in DNA: TGTGCCAGCAGTGAAGGGACGGATGTTGGCGAGCAGTACTTC. It is translated as CASSEGTDVGEQYF. The chain joins TRBV25-1 to TRBJ2-7; D might be TRBD1 or TRBD2, each matching 5 bases. The germline V gene encodes CDR1 MGHDK and CDR2 SYGVNS. The CDR3 runs to 14 residues. Trimming took 2 bases from V and 6 from J, leaving 14 bases between them.

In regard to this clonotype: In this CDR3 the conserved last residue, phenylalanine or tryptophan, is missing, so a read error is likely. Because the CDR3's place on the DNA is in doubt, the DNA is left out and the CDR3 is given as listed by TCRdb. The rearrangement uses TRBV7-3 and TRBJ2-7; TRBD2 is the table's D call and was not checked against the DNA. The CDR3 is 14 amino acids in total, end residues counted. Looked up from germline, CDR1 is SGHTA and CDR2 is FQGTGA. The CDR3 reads CASSPYSLHEEKEG.

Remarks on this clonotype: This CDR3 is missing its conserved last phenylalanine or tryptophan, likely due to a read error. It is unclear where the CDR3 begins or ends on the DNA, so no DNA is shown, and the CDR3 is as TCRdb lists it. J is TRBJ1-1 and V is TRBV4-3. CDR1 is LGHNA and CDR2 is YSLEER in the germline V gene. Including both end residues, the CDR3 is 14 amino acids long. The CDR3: CASSRNMEVTEDLG.

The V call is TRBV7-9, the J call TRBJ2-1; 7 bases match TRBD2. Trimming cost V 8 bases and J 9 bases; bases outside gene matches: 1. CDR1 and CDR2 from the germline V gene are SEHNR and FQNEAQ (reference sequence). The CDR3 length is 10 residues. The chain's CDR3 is CASGRGEQFF. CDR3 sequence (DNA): TGTGCCAGCGGGAGGGGTGAGCAGTTCTTC. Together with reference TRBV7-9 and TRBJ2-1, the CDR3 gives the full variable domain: DTGVSQNPRHKITKRGQNVTFRCDPISEHNRLYWYRQTLGQGPEFLTYFQNEAQLEKSRLLSDRFSAERPKGSFSTLEIQRTEQGDSAMYLCASGRGEQFFGPGTRLTVL.

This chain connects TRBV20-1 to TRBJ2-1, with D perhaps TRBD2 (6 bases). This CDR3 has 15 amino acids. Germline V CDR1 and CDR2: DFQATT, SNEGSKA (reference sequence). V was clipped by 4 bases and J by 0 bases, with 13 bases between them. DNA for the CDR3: TGCAGTGCTAATCCTAGCGTTAGCTCCTACAATGAGCAGTTCTTC. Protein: CSANPSVSSYNEQFF.

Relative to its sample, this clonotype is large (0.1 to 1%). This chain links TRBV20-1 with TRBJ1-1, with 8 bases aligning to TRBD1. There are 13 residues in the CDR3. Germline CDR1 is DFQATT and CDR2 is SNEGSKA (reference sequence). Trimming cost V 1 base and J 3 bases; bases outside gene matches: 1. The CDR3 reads CSARGGQDTEAFF. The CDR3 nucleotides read TGCAGTGCTAGAGGGGGACAGGACACTGAAGCTTTCTTT.

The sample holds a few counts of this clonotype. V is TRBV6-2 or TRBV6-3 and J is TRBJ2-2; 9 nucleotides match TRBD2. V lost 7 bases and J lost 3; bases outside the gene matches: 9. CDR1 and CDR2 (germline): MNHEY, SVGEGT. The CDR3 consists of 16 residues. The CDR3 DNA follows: TGTGCCAGCAAAGGATTGGCGGGGGGGGACACCGGGGAGCTGTTTTTT. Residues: CASKGLAGGDTGELFF.

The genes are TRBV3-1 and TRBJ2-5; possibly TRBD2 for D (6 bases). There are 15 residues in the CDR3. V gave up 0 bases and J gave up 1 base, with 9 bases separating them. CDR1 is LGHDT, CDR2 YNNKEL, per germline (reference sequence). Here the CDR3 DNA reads TGTGCCAGCAGCCAAGAAATCGGGGGCCAAGAGACCCAGTACTTC. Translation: CASSQEIGGQETQYF.

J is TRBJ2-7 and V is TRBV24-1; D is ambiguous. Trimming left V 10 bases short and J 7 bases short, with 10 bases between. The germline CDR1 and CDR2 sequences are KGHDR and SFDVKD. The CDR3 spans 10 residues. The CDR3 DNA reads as TGTGCCACGGACGTTGGGGAGCAGTACTTC. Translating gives CATDVGEQYF.

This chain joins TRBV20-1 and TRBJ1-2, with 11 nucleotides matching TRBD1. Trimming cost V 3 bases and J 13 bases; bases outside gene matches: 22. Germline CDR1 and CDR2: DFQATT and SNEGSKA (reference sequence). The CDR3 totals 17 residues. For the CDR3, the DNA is TGCAGTGCTAGTCCCGGGGGCGGCGGACAGGGGGCCCCCTCCTGCACCTTC. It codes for CSASPGGGGQGAPSCTF.

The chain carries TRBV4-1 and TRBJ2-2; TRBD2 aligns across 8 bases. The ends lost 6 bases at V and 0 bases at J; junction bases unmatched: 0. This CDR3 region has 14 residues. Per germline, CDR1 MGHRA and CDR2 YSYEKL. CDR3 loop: CASRLAANTGELFF. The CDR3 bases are TGCGCCAGCAGACTAGCGGCGAACACCGGGGAGCTGTTTTTT.

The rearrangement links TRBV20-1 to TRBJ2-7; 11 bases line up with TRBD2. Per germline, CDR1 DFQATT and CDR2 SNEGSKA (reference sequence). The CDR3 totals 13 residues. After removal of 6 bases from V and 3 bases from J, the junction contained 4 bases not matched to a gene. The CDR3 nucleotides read TGCAGTGCATGGACTAGCGGGCTCTACGAGCAGTACTTC. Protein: CSAWTSGLYEQYF.

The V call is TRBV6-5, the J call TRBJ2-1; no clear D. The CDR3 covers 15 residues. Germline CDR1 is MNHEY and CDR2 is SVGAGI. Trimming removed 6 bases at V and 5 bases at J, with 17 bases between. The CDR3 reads CASSPDKPRNNEQFF. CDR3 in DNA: TGTGCCAGCAGCCCCGACAAGCCGCGGAACAATGAGCAGTTCTTC.

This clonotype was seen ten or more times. This CDR3 is CASSELAGGNTGELFF. CDR3 nucleotides: TGTGCCAGCAGTGAACTAGCGGGGGGGAACACCGGGGAGCTGTTTTTT. The chain carries TRBV6-1 and TRBJ2-2; 11 bases are a match to TRBD2. Looked up from germline, CDR1 is MNHNS and CDR2 is SASEGT. The CDR3 has 16 amino acids. The trim removed 2 bases at V and 1 base at J, leaving 0 bases unmatched.

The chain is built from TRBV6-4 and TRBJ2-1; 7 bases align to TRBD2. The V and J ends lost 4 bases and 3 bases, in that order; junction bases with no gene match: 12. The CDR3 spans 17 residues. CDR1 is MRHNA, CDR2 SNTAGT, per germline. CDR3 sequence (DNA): TGTGCCAGCAGTGCTAGAGAGGGGACTACTGACTACAATGAGCAGTTCTTC. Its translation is CASSAREGTTDYNEQFF.

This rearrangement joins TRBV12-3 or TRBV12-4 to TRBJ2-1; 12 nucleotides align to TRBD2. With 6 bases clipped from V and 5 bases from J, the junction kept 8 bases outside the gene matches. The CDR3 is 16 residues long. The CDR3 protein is CASRILAGGPNNEQFF. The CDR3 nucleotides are TGTGCCAGCAGGATCCTAGCGGGAGGGCCTAACAATGAGCAGTTCTTC.